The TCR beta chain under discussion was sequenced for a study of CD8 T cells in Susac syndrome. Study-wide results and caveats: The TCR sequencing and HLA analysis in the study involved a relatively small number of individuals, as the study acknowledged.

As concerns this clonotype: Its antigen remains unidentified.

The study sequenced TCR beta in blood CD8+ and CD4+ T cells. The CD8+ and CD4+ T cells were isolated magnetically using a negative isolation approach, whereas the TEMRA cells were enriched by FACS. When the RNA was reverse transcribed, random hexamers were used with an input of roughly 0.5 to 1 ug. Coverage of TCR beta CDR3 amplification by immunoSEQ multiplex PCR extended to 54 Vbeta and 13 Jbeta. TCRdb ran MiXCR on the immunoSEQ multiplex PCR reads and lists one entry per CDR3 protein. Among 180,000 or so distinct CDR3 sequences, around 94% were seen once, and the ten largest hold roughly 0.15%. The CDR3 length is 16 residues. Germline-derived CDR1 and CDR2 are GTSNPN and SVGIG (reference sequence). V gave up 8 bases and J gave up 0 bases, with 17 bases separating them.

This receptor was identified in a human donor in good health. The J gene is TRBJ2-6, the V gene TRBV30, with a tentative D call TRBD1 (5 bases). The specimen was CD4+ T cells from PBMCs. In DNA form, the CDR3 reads TGTGCCAAACTAACAGGAACCTTCTCTGGGGCCAACGTCCTGACTTTC. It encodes CAKLTGTFSGANVLTF.